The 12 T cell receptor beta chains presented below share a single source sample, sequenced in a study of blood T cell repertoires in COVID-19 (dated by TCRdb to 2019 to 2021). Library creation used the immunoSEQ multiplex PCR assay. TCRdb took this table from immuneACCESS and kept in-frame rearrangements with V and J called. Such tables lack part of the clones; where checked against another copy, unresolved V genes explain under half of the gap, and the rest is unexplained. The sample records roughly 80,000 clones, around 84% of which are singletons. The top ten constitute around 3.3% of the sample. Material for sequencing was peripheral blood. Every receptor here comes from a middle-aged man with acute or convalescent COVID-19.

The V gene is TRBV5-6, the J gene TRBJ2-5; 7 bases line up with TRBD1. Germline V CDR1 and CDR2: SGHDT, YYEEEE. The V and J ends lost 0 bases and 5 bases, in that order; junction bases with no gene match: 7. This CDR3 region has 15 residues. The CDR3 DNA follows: TGTGCCAGCAGCTTGGTTTCGACAGGGCGTGAGACCCAGTACTTC. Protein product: CASSLVSTGRETQYF.

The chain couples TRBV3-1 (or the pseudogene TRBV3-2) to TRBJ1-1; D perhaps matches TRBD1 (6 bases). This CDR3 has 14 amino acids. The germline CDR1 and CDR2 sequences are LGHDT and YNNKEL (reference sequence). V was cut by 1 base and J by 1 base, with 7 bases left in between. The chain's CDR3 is CASSQAQGNTEAFF. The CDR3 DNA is TGTGCCAGCAGCCAAGCACAGGGGAACACTGAAGCTTTCTTT.

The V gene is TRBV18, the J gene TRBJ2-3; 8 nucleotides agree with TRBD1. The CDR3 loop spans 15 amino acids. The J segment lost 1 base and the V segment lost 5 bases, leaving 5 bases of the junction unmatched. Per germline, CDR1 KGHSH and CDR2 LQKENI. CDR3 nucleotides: TGTGCCAGCTCAGGACAGGGAATAGGCACAGATACGCAGTATTTT. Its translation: CASSGQGIGTDTQYF.

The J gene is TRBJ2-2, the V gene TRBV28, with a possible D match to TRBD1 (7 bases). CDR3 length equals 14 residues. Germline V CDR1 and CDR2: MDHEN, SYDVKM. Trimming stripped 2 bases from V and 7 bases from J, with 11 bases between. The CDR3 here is CASSLQGGHGELFF. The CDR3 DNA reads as TGTGCCAGCAGTTTACAGGGGGGCCACGGGGAGCTGTTTTTT.

CDR3 bases: TGTGCCAGCAGTCTTTGGACAGGGTTGACCCAAAATCCCTCCTATAATTCACCCCTCCACTTT. As protein: CASSLWTGLTQNPSYNSPLHF. The V call is TRBV28, the J call TRBJ1-6; 8 bases match TRBD1. V lost 5 bases to trimming and J lost 0 bases; unmatched junction nucleotides: 18. There are 21 residues in the CDR3. CDR1 MDHEN and CDR2 SYDVKM come from the germline V gene.

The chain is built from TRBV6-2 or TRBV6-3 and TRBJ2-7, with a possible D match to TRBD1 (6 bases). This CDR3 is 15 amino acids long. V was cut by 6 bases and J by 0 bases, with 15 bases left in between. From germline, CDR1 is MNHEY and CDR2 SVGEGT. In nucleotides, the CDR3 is TGTGCCAGCAGCACTCGACAGGCGAGCTCCTACGAGCAGTACTTC. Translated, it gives CASSTRQASSYEQYF.

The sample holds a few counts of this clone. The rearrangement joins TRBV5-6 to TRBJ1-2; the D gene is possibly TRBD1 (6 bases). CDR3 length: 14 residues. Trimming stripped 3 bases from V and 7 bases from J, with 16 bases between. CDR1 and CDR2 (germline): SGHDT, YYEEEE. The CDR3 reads CASSSRDKFTGYTF. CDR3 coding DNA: TGTGCCAGCAGCTCCCGGGACAAATTTACTGGCTACACCTTC.

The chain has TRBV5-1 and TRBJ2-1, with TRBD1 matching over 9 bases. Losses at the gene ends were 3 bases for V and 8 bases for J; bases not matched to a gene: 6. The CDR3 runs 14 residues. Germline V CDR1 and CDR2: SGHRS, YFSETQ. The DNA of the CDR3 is TGCGCCAGCAGCTCAGGACAGGGGTGGGATGAGCAGTTCTTC. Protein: CASSSGQGWDEQFF.

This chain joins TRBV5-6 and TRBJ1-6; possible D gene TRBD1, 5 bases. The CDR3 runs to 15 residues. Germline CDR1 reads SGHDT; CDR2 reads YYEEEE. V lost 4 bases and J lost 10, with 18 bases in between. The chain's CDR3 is CASSLNRRFSSPLHF. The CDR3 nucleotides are TGTGCCAGCAGCCTTAACAGGCGATTCAGCTCACCCCTCCACTTT.

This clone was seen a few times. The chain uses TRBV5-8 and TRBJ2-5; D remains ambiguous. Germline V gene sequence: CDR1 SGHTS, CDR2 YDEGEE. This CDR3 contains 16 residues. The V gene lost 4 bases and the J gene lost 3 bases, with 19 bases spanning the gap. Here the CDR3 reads CASSGGGSSNKETQYF. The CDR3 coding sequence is TGTGCCAGCAGCGGCGGTGGGTCTTCCAACAAAGAGACCCAGTACTTC.

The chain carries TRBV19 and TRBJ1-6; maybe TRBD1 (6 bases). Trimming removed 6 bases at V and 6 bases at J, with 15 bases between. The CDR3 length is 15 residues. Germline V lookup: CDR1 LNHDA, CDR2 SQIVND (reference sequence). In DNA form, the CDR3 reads TGTGCCAGTAGCGGACGAGGGACAACTAATTCACCCCTCCACTTT. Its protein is CASSGRGTTNSPLHF.

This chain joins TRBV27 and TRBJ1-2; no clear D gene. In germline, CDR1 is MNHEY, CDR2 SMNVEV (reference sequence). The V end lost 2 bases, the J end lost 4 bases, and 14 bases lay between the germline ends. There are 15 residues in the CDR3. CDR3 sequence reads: CASSLEKEDFYGYTF. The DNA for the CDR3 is TGTGCCAGCAGTTTAGAGAAAGAGGATTTCTATGGCTACACCTTC.